Listed below are T cell receptor beta chains from one sample, sequenced in a study of blood T cell repertoires in COVID-19. Profiled with immunoSEQ multiplex PCR; TCRdb holds only in-frame clones, not every one. The sample lists tens of thousands of clones, about four fifths occurring once. The sample consisted of peripheral blood. The origin of the receptors is a human donor in a cohort sampled during active COVID-19. Each CDR3 is given with its conserved first and last residue. D genes are given only for firm matches. Not all rows give a size; the values are once, few, many and, for expanded clones, a class.

clone size	V gene	J gene	D gene	CDR3 DNA	CDR3 protein
NA	TRBV21-1	TRBJ2-3	NA	TGTGCCAGCACCCCCGTGCGAGCGGGGGCCCTACAATACACAGATACGCAGTATTTT	CASTPVRAGALQYTDTQYF
NA	TRBV2	TRBJ1-1	NA	TGTGCCAGCATGATGACAGGGAACACTGAAGCTTTCTTT	CASMMTGNTEAFF
NA	TRBV7-2	TRBJ1-3	TRBD1	TGTGCCAGCAGTTATACAGGGGGTTCCGGAAACACCATATATTTT	CASSYTGGSGNTIYF
NA	TRBV7-3	TRBJ2-5	NA	TGTGCCAGCAGCTTAGGCCGGCAGGGGCGTCAAGAGACCCAGTACTTC	CASSLGRQGRQETQYF
NA	TRBV6-2/TRBV6-3	TRBJ1-5	NA	TGTGCCAGCAGCCCCACAGGGAGAGGGAATCAGCCCCAGCATTTT	CASSPTGRGNQPQHF
NA	TRBV2	TRBJ1-5	TRBD1	TGTGCCAGCAGCCCGGGACAGGGAAGTGGATGGAGTAATCAGCCCCAGCATTTT	CASSPGQGSGWSNQPQHF
few	TRBV11-2	TRBJ2-5	TRBD1	TGTGCCAGCAGCCCGTGGACAGGCTCCGCGGGAGAGACCCAGTACTTC	CASSPWTGSAGETQYF
NA	TRBV10-3	TRBJ1-5	NA	TGTGCCATCAGGGCTGGGCAGGGGCCCAATCAGCCCCAGCATTTT	CAIRAGQGPNQPQHF
NA	TRBV15	TRBJ1-4	NA	TGTGCCACCAGCAGAGATTCGCGGGCAGCACGGTTTTTT	CATSRDSRAARFF
NA	TRBV19	TRBJ2-1	NA	TGTGCCAGTAGTATAGACGACACCTATCCCTACAATGAGCAGTTCTTC	CASSIDDTYPYNEQFF
many	TRBV4-3	TRBJ1-3	TRBD1	TGCGCCAGCAGCCAAGGTTACAGGGGGACTGGAAACACCATATATTTT	CASSQGYRGTGNTIYF
NA	TRBV7-2	TRBJ2-4	TRBD1	TGTGCCAGCAGCCTGAACCAGGGGGCGAGGGACATTCAGTACTTC	CASSLNQGARDIQYF
NA	TRBV27	TRBJ2-7	TRBD1	TGTGCCAGCAGTTTCGGACAGGGTGGGGGGTTGCCCTACGAGCAGTACTTC	CASSFGQGGGLPYEQYF
NA	TRBV7-8	TRBJ1-1	NA	TGTGCCAGCAGTTTGCCGGGGTCCCGCACTGAAGCTTTCTTT	CASSLPGSRTEAFF
NA	TRBV6-4	TRBJ2-1	TRBD2	TGTGCCAGCAGTGACACTAGCGGCTCCTACAATGAGCAGTTCTTC	CASSDTSGSYNEQFF
NA	TRBV7-9	TRBJ2-5	TRBD2	TGTGCCAGCAGCTTACCAGCGGGGGGTCAAGAGACCCAGTACTTC	CASSLPAGGQETQYF
NA	TRBV7-2	TRBJ2-5	NA	TGTGCCAGCACCTGGAGGGGCCAAGAGACCCAGTACTTC	CASTWRGQETQYF
NA	TRBV6-5	TRBJ1-5	TRBD1	TGTGCCAGCAGTTTTGACAGGGCTCAGCCCCAGCATTTT	CASSFDRAQPQHF
NA	TRBV4-3	TRBJ2-2	NA	TGCGCCAGCAGCCCCCGAGTTGTAGGGGAGCTGTTTTTT	CASSPRVVGELFF
NA	TRBV19	TRBJ2-3	TRBD2	TGTGCCAGTAGTCGCTGGGTCCCCCGGGCTAGCGGGGGGTCCACAGATACGCAGTATTTT	CASSRWVPRASGGSTDTQYF
NA	TRBV10-3	TRBJ1-2	TRBD1	TGTGCCATCAGTGAGTCTAGGGACAGGGTCGGCTACACCTTC	CAISESRDRVGYTF
NA	TRBV12-3/TRBV12-4	TRBJ2-7	NA	TGTGCCAGCAGTTTAGACCTAGCGATGCAGTACTTC	CASSLDLAMQYF
once	TRBV10-3	TRBJ1-1	TRBD1	TGTGCCATCAGTGGAAGGGACAGGGGGCACACTGAAGCTTTCTTT	CAISGRDRGHTEAFF
NA	TRBV27	TRBJ2-3	NA	TGTGCCAGCAGTTTACTAACTAGCACAGATACGCAGTATTTT	CASSLLTSTDTQYF